The clone carrying this TCR beta chain was picked up one time. Sequencing used immunoSEQ multiplex PCR; TCRdb keeps in-frame clones, though not all of them. In the table there are about 120,000 clones, 80% to 90% of which are singletons. This sample stems from a study of blood T cell repertoires in COVID-19. Sample: peripheral blood. The receptor was derived from a woman in her 70s with acute or convalescent COVID-19.

CDR3 DNA: TGCGCCAGCAGTTGGGGAAGGGGACAGGGGGTCGCTAACTATGGCTACACCTTC. Protein sequence: CASSWGRGQGVANYGYTF. The chain links TRBV5-1 to TRBJ1-2, with 11 positions matching TRBD1. Germline CDR1 SGHRS, CDR2 YFSETQ. The junction had 12 bases not matched to a gene; V was cut back by 5 bases and J by 0 bases. The CDR3 contains 18 residues.